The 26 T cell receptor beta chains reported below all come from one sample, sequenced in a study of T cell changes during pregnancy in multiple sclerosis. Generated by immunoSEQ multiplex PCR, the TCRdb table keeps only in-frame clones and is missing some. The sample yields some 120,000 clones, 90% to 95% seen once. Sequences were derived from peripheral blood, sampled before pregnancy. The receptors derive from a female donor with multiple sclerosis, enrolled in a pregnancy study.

CDR3 DNA: TGTGCCAGTAGTCCCTACCTAGCGACAACTTACAATGAGCAGTTCTTC. It is translated as CASSPYLATTYNEQFF. The genes are TRBV19 and TRBJ2-1, with D possibly matching TRBD2 (6 bases). Germline V CDR1 and CDR2: LNHDA, SQIVND (reference sequence). V lost 5 bases and J lost 4, with 18 bases in between. The CDR3 loop spans 16 amino acids.

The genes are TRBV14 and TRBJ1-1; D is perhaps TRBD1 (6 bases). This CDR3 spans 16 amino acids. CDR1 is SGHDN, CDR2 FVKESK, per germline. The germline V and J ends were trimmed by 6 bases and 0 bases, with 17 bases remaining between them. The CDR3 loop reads CASSSWGGQVNTEAFF. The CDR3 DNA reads TGTGCCAGCAGTTCGTGGGGGGGCCAAGTGAACACTGAAGCTTTCTTT. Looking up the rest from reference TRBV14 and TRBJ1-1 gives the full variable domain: EAGVTQFPSHSVIEKGQTVTLRCDPISGHDNLYWYRRVMGKEIKFLLHFVKESKQDESGMPNNRFLAERTGGTYSTLKVQPAELEDSGVYFCASSSWGGQVNTEAFFGQGTRLTVV.

CDR3 sequence reads: CASTTRTGETEAFF. CDR3 DNA sequence: TGTGCCAGTACAACCCGGACAGGGGAGACTGAAGCTTTCTTT. The chain links TRBV19 to TRBJ1-1; the match to TRBD1 covers 9 bases. The trim removed 7 bases at V and 5 bases at J, leaving 8 bases unmatched. The CDR3 length is 14 residues. CDR1 is LNHDA, CDR2 SQIVND, per germline (reference sequence).

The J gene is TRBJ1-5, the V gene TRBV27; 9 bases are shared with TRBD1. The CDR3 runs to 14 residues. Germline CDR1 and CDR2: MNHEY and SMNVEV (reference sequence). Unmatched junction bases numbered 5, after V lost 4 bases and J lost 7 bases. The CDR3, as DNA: TGTGCCAGCAGTTGGGGACAGGGTATACAGCCCCAGCATTTT. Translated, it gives CASSWGQGIQPQHF.

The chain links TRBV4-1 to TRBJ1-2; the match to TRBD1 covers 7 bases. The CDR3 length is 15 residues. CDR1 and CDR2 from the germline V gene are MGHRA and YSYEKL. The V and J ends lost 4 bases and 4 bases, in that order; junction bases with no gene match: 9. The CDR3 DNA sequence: TGCGCCAGCAGCCCGTTATCGACAGGGTCCTATGGCTACACCTTC. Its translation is CASSPLSTGSYGYTF.

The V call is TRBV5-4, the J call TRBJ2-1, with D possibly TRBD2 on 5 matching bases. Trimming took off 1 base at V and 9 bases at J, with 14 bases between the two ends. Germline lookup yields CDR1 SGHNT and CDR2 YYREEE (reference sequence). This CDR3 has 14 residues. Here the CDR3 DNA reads TGTGCCAGCAGCTTGACGAGGGTAGCCGGTGAGCAGTTCTTC. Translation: CASSLTRVAGEQFF.

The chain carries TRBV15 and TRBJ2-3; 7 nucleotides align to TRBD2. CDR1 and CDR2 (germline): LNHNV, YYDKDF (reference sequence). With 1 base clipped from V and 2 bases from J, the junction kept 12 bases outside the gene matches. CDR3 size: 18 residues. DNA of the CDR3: TGTGCCACCAGCAGAGGGTCGGGGGGTGGCGGGGCCACAGATACGCAGTATTTT. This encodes CATSRGSGGGGATDTQYF.

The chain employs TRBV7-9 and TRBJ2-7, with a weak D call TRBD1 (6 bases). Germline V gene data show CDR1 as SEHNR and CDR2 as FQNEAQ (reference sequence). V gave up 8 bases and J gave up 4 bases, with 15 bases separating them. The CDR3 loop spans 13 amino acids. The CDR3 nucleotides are TGTGCCAGCGGCCAGGGACATCTATACGAGCAGTACTTC. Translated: CASGQGHLYEQYF.

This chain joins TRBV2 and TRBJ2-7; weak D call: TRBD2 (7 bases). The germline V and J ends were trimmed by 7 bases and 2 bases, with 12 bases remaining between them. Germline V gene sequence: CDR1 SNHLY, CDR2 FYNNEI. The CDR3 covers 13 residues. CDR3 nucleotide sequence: TGTGCCAGCAATGGGGAGGGGGCCTACGAGCAGTACTTC. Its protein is CASNGEGAYEQYF.

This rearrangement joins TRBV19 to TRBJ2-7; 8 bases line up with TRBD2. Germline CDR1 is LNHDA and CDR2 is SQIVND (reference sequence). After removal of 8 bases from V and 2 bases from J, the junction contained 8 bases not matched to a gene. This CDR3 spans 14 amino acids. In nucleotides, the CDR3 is TGTGCCAGTGGGCCAGCGGGGGCCCCCTACGAGCAGTACTTC. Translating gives CASGPAGAPYEQYF.

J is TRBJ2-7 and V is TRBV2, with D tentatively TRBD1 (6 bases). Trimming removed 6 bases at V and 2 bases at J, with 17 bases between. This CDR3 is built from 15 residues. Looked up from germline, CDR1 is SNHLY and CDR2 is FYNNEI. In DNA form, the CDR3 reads TGTGCCAGCAGGAACGGAAAGGGGGTCGCCTACGAGCAGTACTTC. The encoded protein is CASRNGKGVAYEQYF.

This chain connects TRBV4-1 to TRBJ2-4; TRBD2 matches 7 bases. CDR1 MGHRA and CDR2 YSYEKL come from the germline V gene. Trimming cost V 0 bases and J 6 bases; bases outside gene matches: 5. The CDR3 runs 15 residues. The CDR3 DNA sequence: TGCGCCAGCAGCCAAGAGGGGACGGGGGGAAACATTCAGTACTTC. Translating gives CASSQEGTGGNIQYF.

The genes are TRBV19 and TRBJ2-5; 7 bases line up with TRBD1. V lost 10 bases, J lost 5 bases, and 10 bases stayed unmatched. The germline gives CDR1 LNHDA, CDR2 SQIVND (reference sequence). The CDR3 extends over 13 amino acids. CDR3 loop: CATPGKGAETQYF. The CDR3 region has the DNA TGTGCCACTCCCGGTAAGGGGGCCGAGACCCAGTACTTC. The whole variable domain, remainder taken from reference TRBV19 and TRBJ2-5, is DGGITQSPKYLFRKEGQNVTLSCEQNLNHDAMYWYRQDPGQGLRLIYYSQIVNDFQKGDIAEGYSVSREKKESFPLTVTSAQKNPTAFYLCATPGKGAETQYFGPGTRLLVL.

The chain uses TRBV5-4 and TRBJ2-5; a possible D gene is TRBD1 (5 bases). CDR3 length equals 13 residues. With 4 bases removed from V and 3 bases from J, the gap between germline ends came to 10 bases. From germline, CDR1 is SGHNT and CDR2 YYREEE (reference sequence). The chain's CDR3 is CASSPGIKETQYF. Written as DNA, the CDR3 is TGTGCCAGCAGCCCAGGGATTAAAGAGACCCAGTACTTC. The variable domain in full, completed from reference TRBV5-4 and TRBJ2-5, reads ETGVTQSPTHLIKTRGQQVTLRCSSQSGHNTVSWYQQALGQGPQFIFQYYREEENGRGNFPPRFSGLQFPNYSSELNVNALELDDSALYLCASSPGIKETQYFGPGTRLLVL.

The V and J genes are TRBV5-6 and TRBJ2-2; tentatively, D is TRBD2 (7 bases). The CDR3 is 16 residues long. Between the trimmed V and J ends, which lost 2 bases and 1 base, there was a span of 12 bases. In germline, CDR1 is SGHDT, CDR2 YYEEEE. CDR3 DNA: TGTGCCAGCAGCTTCGGACTAGGGGGGAACACCGGGGAGCTGTTTTTT. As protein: CASSFGLGGNTGELFF.

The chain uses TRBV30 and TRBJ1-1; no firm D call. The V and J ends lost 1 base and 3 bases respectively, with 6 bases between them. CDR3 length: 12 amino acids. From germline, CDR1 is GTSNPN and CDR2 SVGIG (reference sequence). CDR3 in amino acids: CAWSAGYTEAFF. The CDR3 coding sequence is TGTGCCTGGAGTGCGGGTTACACTGAAGCTTTCTTT.

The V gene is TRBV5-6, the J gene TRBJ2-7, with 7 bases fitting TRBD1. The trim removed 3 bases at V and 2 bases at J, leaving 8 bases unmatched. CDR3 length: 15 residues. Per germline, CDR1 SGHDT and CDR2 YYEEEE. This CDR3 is CASSSQGIPPYEQYF. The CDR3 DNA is TGTGCCAGCAGCTCACAGGGGATACCCCCCTACGAGCAGTACTTC.

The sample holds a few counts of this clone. The CDR3 DNA reads as TGTGCCAGCACCTGGGACAGGGACACTGAAGCTTTCTTT. This encodes CASTWDRDTEAFF. The chain links TRBV5-6 to TRBJ1-1; 9 positions match TRBD1. CDR3 length: 13 amino acids. Per the germline V gene, CDR1 is SGHDT and CDR2 is YYEEEE. The J segment lost 3 bases and the V segment lost 6 bases, leaving 3 bases of the junction unmatched.

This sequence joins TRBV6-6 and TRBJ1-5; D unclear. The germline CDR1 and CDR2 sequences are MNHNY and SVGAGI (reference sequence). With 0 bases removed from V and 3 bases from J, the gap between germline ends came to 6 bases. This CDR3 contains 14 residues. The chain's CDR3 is CASSYSTYNQPQHF. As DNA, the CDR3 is TGTGCCAGCAGTTACTCGACATACAATCAGCCCCAGCATTTT.

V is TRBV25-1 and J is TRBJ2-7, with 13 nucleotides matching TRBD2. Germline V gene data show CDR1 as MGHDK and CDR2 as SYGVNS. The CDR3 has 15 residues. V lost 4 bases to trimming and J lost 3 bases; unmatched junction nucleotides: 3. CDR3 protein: CASSVGTSGNYEQYF. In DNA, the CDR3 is TGTGCCAGCAGTGTTGGGACTAGCGGGAACTACGAGCAGTACTTC.

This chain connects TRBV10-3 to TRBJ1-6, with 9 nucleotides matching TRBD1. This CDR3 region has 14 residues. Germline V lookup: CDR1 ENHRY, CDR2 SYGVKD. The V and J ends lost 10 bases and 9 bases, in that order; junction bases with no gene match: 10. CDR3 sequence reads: CASRGTGMGSPLHF. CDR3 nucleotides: TGTGCCAGCAGGGGGACAGGGATGGGTTCACCCCTCCACTTT.

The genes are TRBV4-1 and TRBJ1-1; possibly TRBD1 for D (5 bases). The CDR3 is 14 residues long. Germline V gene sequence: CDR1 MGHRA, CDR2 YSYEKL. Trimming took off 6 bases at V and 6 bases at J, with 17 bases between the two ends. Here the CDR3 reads CASSMDTGRPEAFF. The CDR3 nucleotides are TGCGCCAGCAGTATGGACACGGGCAGGCCTGAAGCTTTCTTT.

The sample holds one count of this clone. The CDR3 spells CAWTTTDFGLAGSNEQFF. CDR3 in DNA: TGTGCCTGGACTACGACAGACTTTGGACTAGCGGGGTCGAATGAGCAGTTCTTC. The J gene is TRBJ2-1, the V gene TRBV30; 12 nucleotides align to TRBD2. The V and J ends lost 4 bases and 7 bases, in that order; junction bases with no gene match: 17. The CDR3 has 18 amino acids. The germline gives CDR1 GTSNPN, CDR2 SVGIG (reference sequence).

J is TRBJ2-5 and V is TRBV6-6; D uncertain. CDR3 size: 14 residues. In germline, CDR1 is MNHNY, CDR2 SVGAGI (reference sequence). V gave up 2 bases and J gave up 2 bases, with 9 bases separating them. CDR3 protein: CASSYEILQETQYF. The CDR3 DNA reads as TGTGCCAGCAGTTACGAGATACTTCAAGAGACCCAGTACTTC.

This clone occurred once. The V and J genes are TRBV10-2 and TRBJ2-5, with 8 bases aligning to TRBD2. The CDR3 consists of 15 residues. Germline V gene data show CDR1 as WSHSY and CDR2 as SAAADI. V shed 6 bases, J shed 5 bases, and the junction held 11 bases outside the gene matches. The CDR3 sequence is CASSSSGLARETQYF. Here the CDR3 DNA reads TGCGCCAGCAGCTCTAGCGGGCTGGCTCGTGAGACCCAGTACTTC.

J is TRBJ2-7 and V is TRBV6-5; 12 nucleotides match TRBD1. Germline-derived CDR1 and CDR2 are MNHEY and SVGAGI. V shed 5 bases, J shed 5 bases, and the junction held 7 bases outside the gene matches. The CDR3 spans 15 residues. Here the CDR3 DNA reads TGTGCCAGCAGTGGCCGGGACAGGGGGCTACACGAGCAGTACTTC. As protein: CASSGRDRGLHEQYF.